This TCR beta chain was recovered during a study of cytomegalovirus exposure and HLA in healthy donors. PCR involved 60 Vbeta and 13 Jbeta primers. Per the original methods: Around 11 million shared chains were among around 78 million unique TCR beta chains counted in a later analysis. Assay: immunoSEQ multiplex PCR; the TCRdb copy retains only in-frame clones and omits some. From that table come the V and J calls and clone size; the DNA was used to work out D and trimming. The sample records roughly 120,000 clones, about 76% being singletons. V dropped 2 bases and J dropped 0 bases, with 9 bases sitting between them. From germline, CDR1 is MDHEN and CDR2 SYDVKM. The CDR3 runs to 15 residues.

The clonotype originates from a woman aged 40 to 49 in good health and CMV-seronegative. The genes are TRBV28 and TRBJ2-3; D possibly corresponds to TRBD1 (6 bases). The sequenced sample consisted of PBMCs. The CDR3 nucleotides are TGTGCCAGCAGTTTACGGCAGGGGAGCACAGATACGCAGTATTTT. This codes for CASSLRQGSTDTQYF.